The 5 T cell receptor beta chains below were found in one sample sequenced in a study of Tregs in tolerant kidney transplant recipients. Generated by immunoSEQ multiplex PCR, the TCRdb table keeps only in-frame clones and is missing some. The sample consists of about 88,000 clones, around 90% of them appearing once. Sequenced input: CD8+ T cells from blood. These receptors were obtained from a human donor in good health.

This chain links TRBV30 with TRBJ2-5; possible D gene TRBD1, 6 bases. The CDR3 extends over 15 amino acids. In germline, CDR1 is GTSNPN, CDR2 SVGIG (reference sequence). Trimming stripped 0 bases from V and 5 bases from J, with 16 bases between. This chain's CDR3 is CAWSVIGRGGETQYF. CDR3 DNA sequence: TGTGCCTGGAGTGTAATAGGCAGGGGCGGGGAGACCCAGTACTTC. The full variable domain, in which reference TRBV30 and TRBJ2-5 provide the parts outside the CDR3, is SQTIHQWPATLVQPVGSPLSLECTVEGTSNPNLYWYRQAAGRGLQLLFYSVGIGQISSEVPQNLSASRPQDRQFILSSKKLLLSDSGFYLCAWSVIGRGGETQYFGPGTRLLVL.

The rearrangement links TRBV6-1 to TRBJ2-1; TRBD2 is a possible D gene (5 bases). The V gene lost 2 bases and the J gene lost 9 bases, with 26 bases spanning the gap. The CDR3 totals 18 residues. In germline, CDR1 is MNHNS, CDR2 SASEGT. The CDR3 loop reads CASSEPALGFGSRGEQFF. The CDR3 DNA reads TGTGCCAGCAGTGAACCAGCCCTTGGGTTTGGTAGCCGGGGTGAGCAGTTCTTC.

This rearrangement joins TRBV16 to TRBJ1-1; no reliable D call. Germline CDR1 KGHSY, CDR2 FQNENV. This CDR3 comprises 13 residues. Trimming shortened V by 6 bases and J by 1 base, and 9 bases separated the two germline ends. CDR3 region: CASRPTENTEAFF. CDR3 nucleotides: TGTGCCAGCAGACCAACAGAGAACACTGAAGCTTTCTTT.

The chain recombines TRBV19 with TRBJ2-7; maybe TRBD1 (5 bases). Germline assignment: CDR1 LNHDA and CDR2 SQIVND (reference sequence). The V and J ends lost 3 bases and 2 bases respectively, with 11 bases between them. This CDR3 comprises 14 residues. The CDR3 loop is CASSILPGPYEQYF. The CDR3, as DNA: TGTGCCAGTAGTATTCTACCAGGGCCCTACGAGCAGTACTTC.

The V and J genes are TRBV11-2 and TRBJ1-2; D ambiguous. CDR1 is SGHAT, CDR2 FQNNGV, per germline. V lost 4 bases and J lost 1, with 13 bases in between. This CDR3 is built from 15 residues. The CDR3 DNA reads TGTGCCAGCAGCTCTGCTGGACGTGTTAACTATGGCTACACCTTC. Amino acid sequence: CASSSAGRVNYGYTF.